These 32 T cell receptor beta chains were sequenced from one sample in a study of T cells after yellow fever vaccination (dated by TCRdb to the late 2010s). Libraries were made using 5' RACE. Sequencing was performed on an Illumina HiSeq 2500. The public reads were reanalyzed by TCRdb: fastp trimming at Q25, MiXCR alignment, in-frame beta chains only. Duplicate CDR3 protein sequences are folded into a single record with the most common DNA and genes. Across this sample there are around 40,000 distinct CDR3 sequences, with about 7% seen only once. The top ten constitute about 15% of the sample. Interpreted using the paper, the treatment or condition label stands for: live attenuated yellow fever vaccine strain. This sample comprised CD8+ T cells not binding an NS4B(214-222) dextramer, sorted from PBMCs, obtained 45 days after the yellow fever booster vaccination. Per the publication, the cell subset or site label means: NS4B epitope dextramer-negative CD8 T cells. The receptor source for this set is a man younger than 40 who received the YFV17D yellow fever vaccine.

On this clonotype itself: A much larger clonotype is one base distant, so this may be a read error. The rearrangement uses TRBV5-1 and TRBJ2-7, with D possibly being TRBD1 or TRBD2 (6 bases each). Germline V gives CDR1 SGHRS, CDR2 YFSETQ. The CDR3 spans 14 residues. The germline V and J ends were trimmed by 0 bases and 2 bases, with 9 bases remaining between them. CDR3 protein: CASSLDGGPYEQYF. The CDR3 DNA reads as TGCGCCAGCAGCTTGGACGGGGGCCCCTACGAGCAGTACTTC. Using reference TRBV5-1 and TRBJ2-7 for the parts outside the CDR3, the full variable domain is KAGVTQTPRYLIKTRGQQVTLSCSPISGHRSVSWYQQTPGQGLQFLFEYFSETQRNKGNFPGRFSGRQFSNSRSEMNVSTLELGDSALYLCASSLDGGPYEQYFGPGTRLTVT.

This clonotype appeared many times. The genes are TRBV7-6 and TRBJ2-7; D not resolved. Germline CDR1 reads SGHVS; CDR2 reads FNYEAQ. Trimming stripped 5 bases from V and 1 base from J, with 9 bases between. CDR3 size: 13 residues. The CDR3, as DNA: TGTGCCAGCAGCCTTGACCTGTCCTACGAGCAGTACTTC. Residues: CASSLDLSYEQYF.

This clonotype appeared many times. The chain employs TRBV29-1 and TRBJ2-3; D unresolved. The germline V gene encodes CDR1 SQVTM and CDR2 ANQGSEA. The V and J ends lost 0 bases and 6 bases respectively, with 16 bases between them. This CDR3 spans 15 amino acids. The CDR3: CSVEDQALYTDTQYF. For the CDR3, the DNA is TGCAGCGTTGAAGATCAAGCGCTTTACACCGATACGCAGTATTTT.

There are many counts of this clonotype. V usage is TRBV4-3 and J usage is TRBJ2-7; 7 positions agree with TRBD1. Germline CDR1 LGHNA, CDR2 YSLEER. This CDR3 has 14 amino acids. Trimming removed 0 bases from V and 5 bases from J; junction bases left unmatched: 4. CDR3 sequence reads: CASSQELTGDEQYF. The CDR3 nucleotides read TGCGCCAGCAGCCAAGAACTTACAGGGGACGAGCAGTACTTC.

This clonotype showed up many times. The rearrangement links TRBV30 to TRBJ2-7, with D possibly TRBD2 on 5 matching bases. The germline V gene encodes CDR1 GTSNPN and CDR2 SVGIG (reference sequence). This CDR3 has 13 amino acids. The V and J ends lost 7 bases and 7 bases respectively, with 20 bases between them. The CDR3 reads CALWRIAFREQYF. CDR3 DNA sequence: TGTGCCTTGTGGAGGATTGCTTTTCGGGAGCAGTACTTC.

This clonotype was recorded at least ten times. This chain connects TRBV24-1 to TRBJ2-7; 7 bases line up with TRBD1. The germline V gene encodes CDR1 KGHDR and CDR2 SFDVKD. This CDR3 contains 15 residues. V shed 9 bases, J shed 0 bases, and the junction held 10 bases outside the gene matches. The CDR3 sequence is CATQGTDDSSYEQYF. CDR3 sequence (DNA): TGTGCCACCCAAGGGACAGATGATAGCTCCTACGAGCAGTACTTC.

This clonotype showed up many times. CDR3 DNA sequence: TGTGCCAGCAGCCAAGAGGGAGGGGGATACGAGCAGTACTTC. Encoded protein: CASSQEGGGYEQYF. The chain combines TRBV3-1 with TRBJ2-7; D is possibly TRBD2 (7 bases). V was cut by 0 bases and J by 4 bases, with 10 bases left in between. Germline assignment: CDR1 LGHDT and CDR2 YNNKEL (reference sequence). The CDR3 length is 14 residues.

This clonotype was counted at least ten times. The gene calls are TRBV7-2 and TRBJ2-3; D gene unclear. From germline, CDR1 is SGHTA and CDR2 FQGNSA. This CDR3 is 10 amino acids long. V lost 8 bases, J lost 4 bases, and 4 bases lay in between. CDR3 sequence (DNA): TGTGCCAGCGCAGCAGATACGCAGTATTTT. It is translated as CASAADTQYF.

This clonotype was seen repeatedly, ten times or more. The chain couples TRBV24-1 to TRBJ2-3; D not resolved. The V end lost 6 bases, the J end lost 2 bases, and 8 bases lay between the germline ends. The germline CDR1 and CDR2 sequences are KGHDR and SFDVKD. This CDR3 spans 13 amino acids. CDR3 bases: TGTGCCACCAGTAGCCAGTCCACAGATACGCAGTATTTT. Encoded protein: CATSSQSTDTQYF.

The sample holds one count of this clonotype. This may come from a read error, since a much larger clone is one base off. This rearrangement joins TRBV6-5 to TRBJ2-7, with a weak D call TRBD1 (5 bases). Deletions cut 6 bases from V and 7 bases from J, with 10 bases between. Looked up from germline, CDR1 is MNHEY and CDR2 is SVGAGI. The CDR3 has 11 amino acids. The CDR3 loop is CASRYGQEQYF. DNA of the CDR3: TGTGCCAGCAGATACGGACAAGAGCAGTACTTC.

This clonotype was observed many times. The V gene is TRBV7-9, the J gene TRBJ2-1; 8 bases line up with TRBD2. CDR1 is SEHNR, CDR2 FQNEAQ, per germline (reference sequence). J was trimmed by 8 bases and V by 2 bases; bases with no gene match: 14. The CDR3 runs 17 residues. CDR3 nucleotide sequence: TGTGCCAGCAGCTTAAGTATCGTGGCGGGGGGTCTCGATGAGCAGTTCTTC. Translation: CASSLSIVAGGLDEQFF.

The sample holds many counts of this clonotype. The chain links TRBV3-1 to TRBJ2-1; 8 bases fit TRBD2. Germline CDR1 LGHDT, CDR2 YNNKEL (reference sequence). The CDR3 extends over 15 amino acids. The J segment lost 4 bases and the V segment lost 2 bases, leaving 4 bases of the junction unmatched. As DNA, the CDR3 is TGTGCCAGCAGCCAACCGGGACTAGTATACAATGAGCAGTTCTTC. It codes for CASSQPGLVYNEQFF.

This clonotype ranks as medium-sized. This chain joins TRBV12-5 and TRBJ2-1; D gene ambiguous. V was cut by 2 bases and J by 8 bases, with 7 bases left in between. CDR1 and CDR2 from the germline V gene are LGHNT and FRNRAP. CDR3 length: 12 amino acids. The CDR3, as DNA: TGTGCTAGTGGTTTGTGGCATTATGAGCAGTTCTTC. Its translation: CASGLWHYEQFF.

There are many counts of this clonotype. V and J are TRBV6-2 or TRBV6-3 and TRBJ2-7; the match to TRBD1 covers 8 bases. V trimming: 6 bases; J trimming: 6 bases; junction bases outside the gene matches: 13. The CDR3 contains 15 residues. CDR1 MNHEY and CDR2 SVGEGT come from the germline V gene. CDR3 in DNA: TGTGCCAGCAGCCCCCCCGGGACAGGCCGCGTCGAGCAGTACTTC. Translating gives CASSPPGTGRVEQYF.

This clonotype has at least ten counts. The chain uses TRBV20-1 and TRBJ2-7, with a possible D match to TRBD1 (6 bases). The CDR3 has 11 residues. Germline V gives CDR1 DFQATT, CDR2 SNEGSKA (reference sequence). V was shortened by 6 bases and J by 5 bases, with 11 bases between the two germline ends. The CDR3 sequence: CSAYRVHEQYF. DNA for the CDR3: TGCAGTGCGTACAGGGTCCACGAGCAGTACTTC.

In its sample, this clonotype was seen many times. The chain combines TRBV6-1 with TRBJ2-1; D is ambiguous. The CDR3 loop spans 15 amino acids. The V end lost 6 bases, the J end lost 0 bases, and 12 bases lay between the germline ends. CDR1 and CDR2 from the germline V gene are MNHNS and SASEGT. The CDR3 reads CASSRLGSSYNEQFF. CDR3 DNA: TGTGCCAGCAGCCGACTTGGAAGCTCCTACAATGAGCAGTTCTTC.

The table lists this clonotype with many counts. V usage is TRBV7-2 and J usage is TRBJ2-2; possible D gene TRBD1, 7 bases. V lost 4 bases and J lost 5, with 14 bases in between. CDR1 is SGHTA and CDR2 is FQGNSA in the germline V gene. This CDR3 spans 15 amino acids. DNA for the CDR3: TGTGCCAGCAGCTCCGCGACAGGGAGGACCGGGGAGCTGTTTTTT. Amino acid sequence: CASSSATGRTGELFF.

This clonotype was seen ten or more times. The chain combines TRBV30 with TRBJ1-1; D uncertain. The V gene lost 1 base and the J gene lost 10 bases, with 13 bases spanning the gap. This CDR3 contains 12 residues. Germline V gene sequence: CDR1 GTSNPN, CDR2 SVGIG (reference sequence). CDR3 sequence reads: CAWSAVSWGAFF. The CDR3 region has the DNA TGTGCCTGGAGTGCTGTATCTTGGGGAGCTTTCTTT.

Here the CDR3 DNA reads TGCAGCGTTCCCAGGGGCTATGGCTACACCTTC. Translating it yields CSVPRGYGYTF. The chain joins TRBV29-1 to TRBJ1-2; possible D gene TRBD1, 6 bases. Germline V gives CDR1 SQVTM, CDR2 ANQGSEA. The CDR3 is 11 amino acids. V was pared by 5 bases and J by 4 bases, with 8 bases between.

This clonotype was detected ten times or more. The chain carries TRBV13 and TRBJ2-5; tentatively, D is TRBD2 (6 bases). CDR1 is PRHDT, CDR2 FYEKMQ, per germline (reference sequence). V was pared by 2 bases and J by 5 bases, with 18 bases between. This CDR3 region has 16 residues. The CDR3 coding sequence is TGTGCCAGCAGCTTAACTAGCCTTCTAGAGGGGGAGACCCAGTACTTC. It encodes CASSLTSLLEGETQYF.

This clonotype showed up many times. The CDR3 sequence is CASTEGGTGELFF. The CDR3 region has the DNA TGTGCCAGCACCGAGGGGGGGACCGGGGAGCTGTTTTTT. This rearrangement joins TRBV27 to TRBJ2-2; D possibly corresponds to TRBD2 (7 bases). Trimming cost V 7 bases and J 5 bases, with 11 bases left between them. CDR3 length: 13 residues. The germline gives CDR1 MNHEY, CDR2 SMNVEV (reference sequence).

This clonotype has just a few counts. CDR3 amino acids: CASSLEVSGTGELFF. The CDR3 DNA follows: TGTGCCAGCAGTTTAGAGGTCAGCGGCACCGGGGAGCTGTTTTTT. The chain combines TRBV28 with TRBJ2-2, with a possible D match to TRBD2 (5 bases). Between the trimmed V and J ends, which lost 2 bases and 4 bases, there was a span of 11 bases. This CDR3 comprises 15 residues. The germline V gene encodes CDR1 MDHEN and CDR2 SYDVKM.

V is TRBV4-3 and J is TRBJ1-1; TRBD1 is a possible D gene (5 bases). The CDR3 extends over 15 amino acids. Germline-derived CDR1 and CDR2 are LGHNA and YSLEER. V lost 0 bases to trimming and J lost 5 bases, with 13 bases between them. The CDR3 protein is CASSQDWGGVTEAFF. The CDR3 nucleotides are TGCGCCAGCAGCCAAGATTGGGGGGGGGTGACTGAAGCTTTCTTT.

This clonotype was recorded at least ten times. The chain employs TRBV29-1 and TRBJ2-1; tentatively, D is TRBD1 (6 bases). Germline CDR1 SQVTM, CDR2 ANQGSEA. The CDR3 covers 10 residues. The CDR3, as DNA: TGCACCACAGGGTACAATGAGCAGTTCTTC. Amino acids: CTTGYNEQFF.

This clonotype was detected many times. V usage is TRBV24-1 and J usage is TRBJ2-2; TRBD1 matches 8 bases. V gave up 12 bases and J gave up 3 bases; unmatched junction bases: 2. This CDR3 spans 12 amino acids. The germline V gene has CDR1 KGHDR and CDR2 SFDVKD. The CDR3 sequence: CADRGYTGELFF. The DNA of the CDR3 is TGTGCCGACAGGGGTTACACCGGGGAGCTGTTTTTT.

Many counts were recorded for this clonotype. The chain has TRBV7-9 and TRBJ1-5; no clear D. The length of the CDR3 is 12 residues. Germline CDR1 and CDR2: SEHNR and FQNEAQ (reference sequence). V was pared by 3 bases and J by 7 bases, with 7 bases between. CDR3 sequence: CASSFDNQPQHF. DNA for the CDR3: TGTGCCAGCAGCTTCGACAACCAGCCCCAGCATTTT.

The table lists this clonotype with many counts. The rearrangement links TRBV5-1 to TRBJ2-7; 7 bases map to TRBD1. V shed 5 bases and J 2 bases; nucleotides not matched to a gene: 7. The CDR3 is 14 amino acids. Germline V gives CDR1 SGHRS, CDR2 YFSETQ. The CDR3 loop reads CASSIGQAAYEQYF. In nucleotides, the CDR3 is TGCGCCAGCAGTATCGGACAGGCCGCCTACGAGCAGTACTTC.

This clonotype was counted ten times or more. The rearrangement links TRBV29-1 to TRBJ2-3; D uncertain. Germline values: CDR1 SQVTM, CDR2 ANQGSEA. The CDR3 has 13 amino acids. Trimming shortened V by 1 base and J by 0 bases, and 5 bases separated the two germline ends. For the CDR3, the DNA is TGCAGCGTTGAAGCCGGTAGCACAGATACGCAGTATTTT. The encoded protein is CSVEAGSTDTQYF.

This clonotype appeared many times. The genes are TRBV28 and TRBJ2-5, with D perhaps matching TRBD2 (6 bases). The CDR3 covers 16 residues. The germline V gene has CDR1 MDHEN and CDR2 SYDVKM. Trimming removed 6 bases from V and 5 bases from J, with 22 bases in between. CDR3 amino acids: CASSLTPSPGVETQYF. The CDR3 nucleotides read TGTGCCAGCAGCCTGACTCCATCTCCGGGAGTGGAGACCCAGTACTTC.

The V gene is TRBV7-2, the J gene TRBJ2-5; D call uncertain. This CDR3 has 14 residues. Germline lookup yields CDR1 SGHTA and CDR2 FQGNSA. V was cut by 5 bases and J by 4 bases, with 14 bases left in between. The CDR3 bases are TGTGCCAGCAGCCCCCGGCATGACGGAGAGACCCAGTACTTC. This sequence encodes CASSPRHDGETQYF.

This clonotype was recorded many times. The V gene is TRBV4-1, the J gene TRBJ2-5; D gene ambiguous. CDR1 MGHRA and CDR2 YSYEKL come from the germline V gene. The V end lost 3 bases, the J end lost 0 bases, and 11 bases lay between the germline ends. The CDR3 is 15 residues long. The CDR3 region has the DNA TGCGCCAGCAGCCATTCTGCATGGTACCAAGAGACCCAGTACTTC. Translated, it gives CASSHSAWYQETQYF.

This clonotype came up many times. The chain recombines TRBV6-6 with TRBJ2-5; no reliable D call. The V and J ends lost 5 bases and 4 bases respectively, with 5 bases between them. CDR1 is MNHNY, CDR2 SVGAGI, per germline (reference sequence). The CDR3 runs 11 residues. DNA of the CDR3: TGTGCCAGCAGTCCCTCAGAGACCCAGTACTTC. It is translated as CASSPSETQYF.